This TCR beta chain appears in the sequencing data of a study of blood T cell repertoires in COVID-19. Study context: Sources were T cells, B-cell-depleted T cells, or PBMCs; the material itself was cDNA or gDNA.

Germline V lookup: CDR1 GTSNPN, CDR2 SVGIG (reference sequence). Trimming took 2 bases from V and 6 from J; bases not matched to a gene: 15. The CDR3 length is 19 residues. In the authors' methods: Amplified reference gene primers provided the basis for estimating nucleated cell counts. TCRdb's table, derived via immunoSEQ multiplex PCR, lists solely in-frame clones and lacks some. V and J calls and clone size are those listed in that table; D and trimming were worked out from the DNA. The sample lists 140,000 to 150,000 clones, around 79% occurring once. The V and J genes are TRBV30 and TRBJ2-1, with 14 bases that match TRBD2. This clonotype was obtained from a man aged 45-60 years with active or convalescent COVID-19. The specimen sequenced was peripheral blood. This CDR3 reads CAWSLRLGPGLAGANEQFF. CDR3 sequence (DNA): TGTGCCTGGAGTTTAAGATTGGGCCCGGGACTAGCGGGGGCCAATGAGCAGTTCTTC.